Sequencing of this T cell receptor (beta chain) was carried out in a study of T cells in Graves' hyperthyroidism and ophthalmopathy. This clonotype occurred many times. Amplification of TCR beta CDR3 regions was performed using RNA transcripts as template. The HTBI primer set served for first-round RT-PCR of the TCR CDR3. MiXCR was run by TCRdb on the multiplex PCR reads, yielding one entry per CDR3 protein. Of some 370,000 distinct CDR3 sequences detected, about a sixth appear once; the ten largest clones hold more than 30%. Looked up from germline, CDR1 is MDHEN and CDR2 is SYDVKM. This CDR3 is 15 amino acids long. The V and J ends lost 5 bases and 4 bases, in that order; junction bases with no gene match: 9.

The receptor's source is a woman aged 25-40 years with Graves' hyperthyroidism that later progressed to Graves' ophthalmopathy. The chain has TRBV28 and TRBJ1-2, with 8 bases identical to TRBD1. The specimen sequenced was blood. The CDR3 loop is CASSLQGARGYGYTF. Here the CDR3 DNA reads TGTGCCAGCAGTCTCCAGGGGGCGCGAGGCTATGGCTACACCTTC.